A single sample gave rise to the 26 T cell receptor beta chains below, sequenced in a study of cytomegalovirus exposure and HLA in healthy donors. The PCR was carried out with 60 Vbeta primers and 13 Jbeta primers. The repertoire was sequenced with immunoSEQ multiplex PCR; TCRdb's copy has only in-frame clones and lacks some. The sample lists about 130,000 clones; roughly three quarters were seen once. The source material was PBMCs. The origin of the receptors is a man aged 40-50 years in good health and CMV-seronegative.

This clone turned up a few times. The chain recombines TRBV5-1 with TRBJ1-1; D might be TRBD1 (6 bases). The CDR3 length is 15 residues. Per the germline V gene, CDR1 is SGHRS and CDR2 is YFSETQ. Trimming cost V 3 bases and J 4 bases, with 16 bases left between them. CDR3 protein: CASSWRTAGGTEAFF. CDR3 sequence (DNA): TGCGCCAGCAGCTGGCGGACAGCCGGAGGCACTGAAGCTTTCTTT. The whole variable domain, remainder taken from reference TRBV5-1 and TRBJ1-1, is KAGVTQTPRYLIKTRGQQVTLSCSPISGHRSVSWYQQTPGQGLQFLFEYFSETQRNKGNFPGRFSGRQFSNSRSEMNVSTLELGDSALYLCASSWRTAGGTEAFFGQGTRLTVV.

Only one count was recorded for this clone. The V call is TRBV30, the J call TRBJ2-2; a possible D gene is TRBD1 (5 bases). V gave up 2 bases and J gave up 5 bases, with 9 bases separating them. The CDR3 loop spans 13 amino acids. Germline values: CDR1 GTSNPN, CDR2 SVGIG (reference sequence). CDR3 amino acids: CAWSRQKTGELFF. The DNA of the CDR3 is TGTGCCTGGAGTAGACAGAAAACCGGGGAGCTGTTTTTT.

The rearrangement uses TRBV9 and TRBJ2-3; 7 bases are a match to TRBD2. Germline V lookup: CDR1 SGDLS, CDR2 YYNGEE. The CDR3 runs 14 residues. The J segment lost 5 bases and the V segment lost 4 bases, leaving 7 bases of the junction unmatched. The DNA for the CDR3 is TGTGCCAGCAGCCCACGGACTAGAGAAGATACGCAGTATTTT. This sequence encodes CASSPRTREDTQYF.

The chain employs TRBV7-2 and TRBJ2-1; 8 nucleotides line up with TRBD2. The J segment lost 9 bases and the V segment lost 4 bases, leaving 11 bases of the junction unmatched. CDR3 length: 15 residues. Germline V gene sequence: CDR1 SGHTA, CDR2 FQGNSA. For the CDR3, the DNA is TGTGCCAGCAGCTACTCCGGGACTAGAGGGAGTGAGCAGTTCTTC. It translates to CASSYSGTRGSEQFF.

This sequence joins TRBV30 and TRBJ1-1; D gene uncertain. The germline V gene has CDR1 GTSNPN and CDR2 SVGIG (reference sequence). The length of the CDR3 is 13 residues. V was clipped by 3 bases and J by 1 base, with 9 bases between them. The CDR3 DNA follows: TGTGCCTGGAGCCGAGGTCCGAACACTGAAGCTTTCTTT. Translation gives CAWSRGPNTEAFF.

The chain recombines TRBV5-6 with TRBJ2-7; 8 bases fit TRBD1. This CDR3 is built from 13 residues. Germline V lookup: CDR1 SGHDT, CDR2 YYEEEE. J gave up 6 bases and V 5 bases, and 7 bases lay outside the gene matches. The CDR3 loop reads CASSWGQAAEQYF. CDR3 DNA sequence: TGTGCCAGCAGTTGGGGACAGGCCGCCGAGCAGTACTTC.

Only one count was recorded for this clone. The CDR3 nucleotides read TGTGCCAGTAGTTTAGCAGTCTCGAACACTGAAGCTTTCTTT. Its protein is CASSLAVSNTEAFF. The chain carries TRBV19 and TRBJ1-1; D gene uncertain. Per germline, CDR1 LNHDA and CDR2 SQIVND (reference sequence). The CDR3 is 14 amino acids. V lost 5 bases to trimming and J lost 1 base, with 11 bases between them.

The CDR3 region has the DNA TGTGCCATCAGTGAGTTAGACCACAGTAATTCTTATGGCTACACCTTC. It codes for CAISELDHSNSYGYTF. The chain combines TRBV10-3 with TRBJ1-2; D not certain. V lost 1 base and J lost 5, with 17 bases in between. The germline gives CDR1 ENHRY, CDR2 SYGVKD. CDR3 length: 16 amino acids.

The genes are TRBV6-4 and TRBJ2-1, with TRBD1 matching over 10 bases. In germline, CDR1 is MRHNA, CDR2 SNTAGT. CDR3 length: 14 residues. V lost 4 bases, J lost 5 bases, and 2 bases stayed unmatched. The CDR3 spells CASSVDRGHNEQFF. The DNA for the CDR3 is TGTGCCAGCAGTGTCGACAGGGGGCACAATGAGCAGTTCTTC.

The V and J genes are TRBV2 and TRBJ2-6, with D maybe TRBD1 (5 bases). There are 15 residues in the CDR3. Trimming took off 6 bases at V and 0 bases at J, with 9 bases between the two ends. CDR1 is SNHLY and CDR2 is FYNNEI in the germline V gene. The CDR3 is CASSGHPSGANVLTF. CDR3 DNA sequence: TGTGCCAGCAGCGGACATCCCTCTGGGGCCAACGTCCTGACTTTC.

In DNA, the CDR3 is TGTGCCAGCAGTGGCCTAGGACAGAATAGTAACTATGGCTACACCTTC. Encoded protein: CASSGLGQNSNYGYTF. This rearrangement joins TRBV25-1 to TRBJ1-2, with a tentative D call TRBD1 (6 bases). CDR3 length equals 16 residues. The germline gives CDR1 MGHDK, CDR2 SYGVNS. Trimming removed 4 bases from V and 1 base from J, with 16 bases in between.

This sequence joins TRBV27 and TRBJ2-3; D possibly corresponds to TRBD1 (5 bases). The V gene's germline CDR1 is MNHEY and CDR2 SMNVEV (reference sequence). The CDR3 runs to 14 residues. The V end lost 4 bases, the J end lost 2 bases, and 10 bases lay between the germline ends. DNA for the CDR3: TGTGCCAGCAGTTGGACACGAAACACAGATACGCAGTATTTT. Amino acids: CASSWTRNTDTQYF.

This clone appeared a single time. The chain carries TRBV7-2 and TRBJ2-3; TRBD1 agrees at 7 bases. The trim removed 4 bases at V and 4 bases at J, leaving 5 bases unmatched. The CDR3 has 14 amino acids. Germline V CDR1 and CDR2: SGHTA, FQGNSA. The CDR3 sequence is CASSSSGGPDTQYF. The CDR3 coding sequence is TGTGCCAGCAGCTCATCAGGGGGTCCAGATACGCAGTATTTT. Together with reference TRBV7-2 and TRBJ2-3, the CDR3 gives the full variable domain: GAGVSQSPSNKVTEKGKDVELRCDPISGHTALYWYRQSLGQGLEFLIYFQGNSAPDKSGLPSDRFSAERTGGSVSTLTIQRTQQEDSAVYLCASSSSGGPDTQYFGPGTRLTVL.

This clone was recorded once. The CDR3 DNA sequence: TGCAGCGTTGGGTCCAGTGGAAACACCATATATTTT. Protein product: CSVGSSGNTIYF. The chain is built from TRBV29-1 and TRBJ1-3; D uncertain. Trimming shortened V by 4 bases and J by 3 bases, and 7 bases separated the two germline ends. Germline V CDR1 and CDR2: SQVTM, ANQGSEA. This CDR3 has 12 residues.

This clone appeared a single time. CDR3 bases: TGTGCCAGCAGCCGCTCAGGGAGGTCCTACGAGCAGTACTTC. Its translation is CASSRSGRSYEQYF. The chain couples TRBV6-5 to TRBJ2-7; D perhaps matches TRBD2 (6 bases). The CDR3 has 14 residues. Trimming left V 6 bases short and J 1 base short, with 13 bases between. Looked up from germline, CDR1 is MNHEY and CDR2 is SVGAGI.

This clone has a handful of counts. The CDR3 region is CASRPQGIYNEQFF. DNA for the CDR3: TGCGCCAGCAGACCCCAGGGGATCTACAATGAGCAGTTCTTC. The rearrangement uses TRBV5-1 and TRBJ2-1; perhaps TRBD1 as D (6 bases). V lost 5 bases to trimming and J lost 3 bases, with 12 bases between them. Per the germline V gene, CDR1 is SGHRS and CDR2 is YFSETQ. There are 14 residues in the CDR3. Drawing the rest from reference TRBV5-1 and TRBJ2-1, the complete variable domain is KAGVTQTPRYLIKTRGQQVTLSCSPISGHRSVSWYQQTPGQGLQFLFEYFSETQRNKGNFPGRFSGRQFSNSRSEMNVSTLELGDSALYLCASRPQGIYNEQFFGPGTRLTVL.

V usage is TRBV9 and J usage is TRBJ2-2, with 10 bases aligning to TRBD1. The junction had 3 bases not matched to a gene; V was cut back by 3 bases and J by 10 bases. Germline CDR1 reads SGDLS; CDR2 reads YYNGEE. The CDR3 has 13 amino acids. CDR3 in amino acids: CASSGTGGVELFF. For the CDR3, the DNA is TGTGCCAGCAGCGGGACAGGGGGTGTGGAGCTGTTTTTT.

This chain uses TRBV9 with TRBJ2-7, with TRBD2 matching 8 bases. CDR1 is SGDLS, CDR2 YYNGEE, per germline. There are 15 residues in the CDR3. The J segment lost 3 bases and the V segment lost 0 bases, leaving 5 bases of the junction unmatched. The CDR3 sequence is CASSVASGRIYEQYF. The CDR3 coding sequence is TGTGCCAGCAGCGTAGCTAGCGGGCGGATCTACGAGCAGTACTTC. The whole variable domain, filled in from reference TRBV9 and TRBJ2-7, reads DSGVTQTPKHLITATGQRVTLRCSPRSGDLSVYWYQQSLDQGLQFLIQYYNGEERAKGNILERFSAQQFPDLHSELNLSSLELGDSALYFCASSVASGRIYEQYFGPGTRLTVT.

The chain has TRBV6-5 and TRBJ1-2; 7 nucleotides line up with TRBD1. The CDR3 spans 15 residues. After removal of 5 bases from V and 6 bases from J, the junction contained 12 bases not matched to a gene. Germline CDR1 reads MNHEY; CDR2 reads SVGAGI. Here the CDR3 reads CASSGIRQGENGYTF. Written as DNA, the CDR3 is TGTGCCAGCAGTGGAATCAGGCAGGGGGAGAATGGCTACACCTTC.

This chain connects TRBV28 to TRBJ1-1; 9 nucleotides match TRBD1. The CDR3 has 14 amino acids. The V gene's germline CDR1 is MDHEN and CDR2 SYDVKM. The J segment lost 3 bases and the V segment lost 7 bases, leaving 6 bases of the junction unmatched. The CDR3 DNA sequence: TGTGCCAGCAATTCCGGGACAGGGCACACTGAAGCTTTCTTT. It translates to CASNSGTGHTEAFF. Variable domain in full (rest from reference TRBV28 and TRBJ1-1): DVKVTQSSRYLVKRTGEKVFLECVQDMDHENMFWYRQDPGLGLRLIYFSYDVKMKEKGDIPEGYSVSREKKERFSLILESASTNQTSMYLCASNSGTGHTEAFFGQGTRLTVV.

The gene calls are TRBV27 and TRBJ2-1; a weak D match, TRBD2 (5 bases). Trimming shortened V by 4 bases and J by 4 bases, and 14 bases separated the two germline ends. Germline V lookup: CDR1 MNHEY, CDR2 SMNVEV (reference sequence). The CDR3 contains 15 residues. The CDR3 region has the DNA TGTGCCAGCAGTTCGCGACTGGACTCGTACAATGAGCAGTTCTTC. It is translated as CASSSRLDSYNEQFF.

This clone was detected a few times. This chain uses TRBV6-1 with TRBJ2-7; 10 bases agree with TRBD1. This CDR3 has 16 residues. Germline values: CDR1 MNHNS, CDR2 SASEGT. With 4 bases clipped from V and 3 bases from J, the junction kept 9 bases outside the gene matches. This CDR3 is CASSVDGTGDFYEQYF. In DNA, the CDR3 is TGTGCCAGCAGTGTCGACGGGACAGGGGACTTCTACGAGCAGTACTTC.

The V call is TRBV5-1, the J call TRBJ2-2; unclear D gene. Per the germline V gene, CDR1 is SGHRS and CDR2 is YFSETQ. The CDR3 is 14 amino acids. Trimming stripped 0 bases from V and 4 bases from J, with 7 bases between. CDR3: CASSLGHSTGELFF. Written as DNA, the CDR3 is TGCGCCAGCAGCTTGGGCCACTCCACCGGGGAGCTGTTTTTT.

This clone has more than one count but fewer than ten. The rearrangement uses TRBV7-9 and TRBJ1-4, with TRBD1 identical over 7 bases. V trimming: 4 bases; J trimming: 7 bases; junction bases outside the gene matches: 12. This CDR3 region has 16 residues. Germline CDR1 and CDR2: SEHNR and FQNEAQ (reference sequence). In DNA, the CDR3 is TGTGCCAGCAGCTCGAGTGGGACAGCGCTAAGTGAAAAACTGTTTTTT. Its protein product is CASSSSGTALSEKLFF. Combining the CDR3 with reference TRBV7-9 and TRBJ1-4 gives the whole variable domain DTGVSQNPRHKITKRGQNVTFRCDPISEHNRLYWYRQTLGQGPEFLTYFQNEAQLEKSRLLSDRFSAERPKGSFSTLEIQRTEQGDSAMYLCASSSSGTALSEKLFFGSGTQLSVL.

The rearrangement uses TRBV30 and TRBJ2-4; tentatively, D is TRBD2 (5 bases). Per the germline V gene, CDR1 is GTSNPN and CDR2 is SVGIG (reference sequence). Trimming left V 1 base short and J 9 bases short, with 13 bases between. The CDR3 totals 13 residues. CDR3: CAWSAFERAIQYF. The CDR3 DNA is TGTGCCTGGAGTGCCTTCGAGAGGGCCATTCAGTACTTC.

J is TRBJ1-2 and V is TRBV29-1; D may be TRBD1 (5 bases). V was clipped by 3 bases and J by 8 bases, with 13 bases between them. The CDR3 sequence is 12 residues long. The V gene's germline CDR1 is SQVTM and CDR2 ANQGSEA. This CDR3 is CSVEGGKEGYTF. The DNA for the CDR3 is TGCAGCGTTGAGGGGGGGAAGGAGGGCTACACCTTC.